These 6 T cell receptor beta chains were sequenced from one sample in a study of CD8 T cells in ankylosing spondylitis. A single record per CDR3 protein comes from TCRdb applying MiXCR to the 5' RACE reads. The profile shows about 200,000 distinct CDR3 sequences, 25% to 30% of them singletons. Specimen: blood, either unsorted or a sorted T cell fraction (not recorded which). The source of these receptors is a male donor with ankylosing spondylitis or in good health (not recorded which).

This clonotype was seen a few times. The V and J genes are TRBV20-1 and TRBJ2-2, with 13 nucleotides matching TRBD2. Per the germline V gene, CDR1 is DFQATT and CDR2 is SNEGSKA (reference sequence). CDR3 length equals 16 residues. V lost 2 bases, J lost 4 bases, and 4 bases stayed unmatched. CDR3 sequence reads: CSARTGTSGATGELFF. In DNA form, the CDR3 reads TGCAGTGCTAGAACCGGGACTAGCGGGGCCACCGGGGAGCTGTTTTTT.

This clonotype was detected a few times. The chain recombines TRBV29-1 with TRBJ1-2, with 7 bases identical to TRBD1. The CDR3 is 13 amino acids. CDR1 is SQVTM, CDR2 ANQGSEA, per germline. V was clipped by 7 bases and J by 4 bases; unmatched bases: 9. In DNA, the CDR3 is TGCAGCGCCGTGACAGGGATGGGCTATGGCTACACCTTC. This translates into CSAVTGMGYGYTF.

The sample holds many counts of this clonotype. The chain uses TRBV28 and TRBJ1-2, with D maybe TRBD1 (5 bases). This CDR3 has 14 amino acids. The V end lost 7 bases, the J end lost 8 bases, and 20 bases lay between the germline ends. Germline lookup yields CDR1 MDHEN and CDR2 SYDVKM. The CDR3 spells CASNGGRQAGGYTF. As DNA, the CDR3 is TGTGCCAGCAACGGGGGACGGCAAGCGGGGGGCTACACCTTC.

Ten or more counts support this clonotype. The V call is TRBV5-1, the J call TRBJ1-3; D might be TRBD1 (6 bases). The CDR3 sequence is 15 residues long. V was trimmed by 4 bases and J by 2 bases, leaving 13 bases between them. The germline V gene has CDR1 SGHRS and CDR2 YFSETQ. The CDR3 DNA reads as TGCGCCAGCAGCCCTCGGCCAGGGGCTGGAAACACCATATATTTT. Amino acid sequence: CASSPRPGAGNTIYF.

This clonotype was counted many times. The chain links TRBV28 to TRBJ2-7; TRBD2 agrees at 11 bases. CDR1 and CDR2 from the germline V gene are MDHEN and SYDVKM. The CDR3 consists of 16 residues. The J segment lost 2 bases and the V segment lost 5 bases, leaving 8 bases of the junction unmatched. The CDR3 DNA is TGTGCCAGCAGTACCTCGGCTAGCGGGAGGCCCTACGAGCAGTACTTC. Residues: CASSTSASGRPYEQYF. Using reference TRBV28 and TRBJ2-7 for the parts outside the CDR3, the full variable domain is DVKVTQSSRYLVKRTGEKVFLECVQDMDHENMFWYRQDPGLGLRLIYFSYDVKMKEKGDIPEGYSVSREKKERFSLILESASTNQTSMYLCASSTSASGRPYEQYFGPGTRLTVT.

This clonotype was counted ten times or more. The rearrangement joins TRBV12-3 or TRBV12-4 to TRBJ1-4; D gene uncertain. The CDR3 runs 14 residues. Trimming left V 5 bases short and J 5 bases short, with 12 bases between. The CDR3 reads CASSQAGSNEKLFF. DNA of the CDR3: TGTGCCAGCAGTCAAGCGGGGTCAAATGAAAAACTGTTTTTT.